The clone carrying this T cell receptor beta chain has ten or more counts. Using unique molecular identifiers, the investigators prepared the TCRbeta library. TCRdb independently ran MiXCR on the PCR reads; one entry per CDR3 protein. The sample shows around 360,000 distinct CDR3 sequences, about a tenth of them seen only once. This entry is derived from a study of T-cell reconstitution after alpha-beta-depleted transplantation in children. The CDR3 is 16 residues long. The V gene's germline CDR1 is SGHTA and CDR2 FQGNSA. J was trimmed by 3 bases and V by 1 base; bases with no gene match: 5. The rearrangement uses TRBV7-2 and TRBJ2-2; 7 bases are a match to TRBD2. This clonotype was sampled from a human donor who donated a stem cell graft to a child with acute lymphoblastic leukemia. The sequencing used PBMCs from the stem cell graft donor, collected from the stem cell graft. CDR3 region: CASSLVRELDTGELFF. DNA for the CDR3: TGTGCCAGCAGCTTAGTGCGGGAGTTGGACACCGGGGAGCTGTTTTTT.